The 16 T cell receptor beta chains in this list originate from one sample, sequenced in a study of blood T cell repertoires in COVID-19. Profiling relied on immunoSEQ multiplex PCR, and the TCRdb table lists in-frame clones only, not all of them. The table records roughly 250,000 clones, approximately 83% of them present only once. The material sequenced was PBMCs or T cells enriched from blood (not recorded which). These receptors were taken from a woman in her 30s who had recovered from COVID-19.

V is TRBV20-1 and J is TRBJ2-7, with TRBD1 identical over 7 bases. Germline lookup yields CDR1 DFQATT and CDR2 SNEGSKA (reference sequence). J lost 7 bases, V lost 3 bases, and 3 bases had no gene match. The CDR3 is 11 residues long. CDR3 loop: CSARGQLEQYF. In DNA form, the CDR3 reads TGCAGTGCTAGGGGACAGCTTGAGCAGTACTTC.

This sequence joins TRBV7-6 and TRBJ2-1; TRBD2 is a possible D gene (6 bases). The CDR3 is 20 amino acids. V was shortened by 1 base and J by 0 bases, with 22 bases between the two germline ends. CDR1 and CDR2 from the germline V gene are SGHVS and FNYEAQ. Here the CDR3 reads CASSLEFGSYTGSSYNEQFF. Here the CDR3 DNA reads TGTGCCAGCAGCTTAGAATTCGGGAGTTATACCGGCAGCTCCTACAATGAGCAGTTCTTC.

In this sample, this clone turned up once. V gene TRBV6-4 combines with J gene TRBJ2-3; D is ambiguous. CDR3 length equals 15 residues. The V end was cut by 5 bases, the J end by 0 bases, with 12 bases between. Per germline, CDR1 MRHNA and CDR2 SNTAGT. The CDR3 coding sequence is TGTGCCAGCAGTCTGGGCCGCGCAAGCACAGATACGCAGTATTTT. Its protein product is CASSLGRASTDTQYF.

The CDR3 protein is CASSAHPGELFF. In nucleotides, the CDR3 is TGTGCCAGCAGCGCACACCCCGGGGAGCTGTTTTTT. The V and J genes are TRBV7-9 and TRBJ2-2; D call uncertain. Germline CDR1 reads SEHNR; CDR2 reads FQNEAQ (reference sequence). CDR3 length: 12 residues. V was pared by 5 bases and J by 6 bases, with 7 bases between.

This chain uses TRBV30 with TRBJ1-3; D is ambiguous. Looked up from germline, CDR1 is GTSNPN and CDR2 is SVGIG (reference sequence). Trimming cost V 3 bases and J 4 bases, with 13 bases left between them. The CDR3 loop spans 14 amino acids. The CDR3 loop is CAWSPTVWGNTIYF. Written as DNA, the CDR3 is TGTGCCTGGAGCCCCACAGTGTGGGGAAACACCATATATTTT.

The chain combines TRBV15 with TRBJ2-3, with 7 nucleotides matching TRBD1. Looked up from germline, CDR1 is LNHNV and CDR2 is YYDKDF (reference sequence). This CDR3 comprises 15 residues. After removal of 4 bases from V and 5 bases from J, the junction contained 9 bases not matched to a gene. The CDR3 DNA follows: TGTGCCACCAGCACTAGACAGGGATTAGTAGATACGCAGTATTTT. It is translated as CATSTRQGLVDTQYF.

This sequence joins TRBV5-8 and TRBJ1-5, with D uncertain. The CDR3 has 16 residues. Trimming cost V 0 bases and J 1 base, with 11 bases left between them. Germline-derived CDR1 and CDR2 are SGHTS and YDEGEE. CDR3 sequence: CASSLVGRTSNQPQHF. Here the CDR3 DNA reads TGTGCCAGCAGCTTGGTGGGGAGGACGAGCAATCAGCCCCAGCATTTT.

V is TRBV9 and J is TRBJ1-1; tentative D call: TRBD1 (5 bases). Germline values: CDR1 SGDLS, CDR2 YYNGEE. The CDR3 length is 14 residues. V was trimmed by 4 bases and J by 3 bases, leaving 13 bases between them. Here the CDR3 DNA reads TGTGCCAGCAGCCCCCCGGACAAGCACACTGAAGCTTTCTTT. This gives the protein CASSPPDKHTEAFF.

The chain links TRBV11-2 to TRBJ2-3; TRBD1 matches at 10 bases. Germline CDR1 SGHAT, CDR2 FQNNGV. Losses at the gene ends were 3 bases for V and 1 base for J; bases not matched to a gene: 13. This CDR3 comprises 19 residues. The CDR3 nucleotides read TGTGCCAGCAGCTTCACACTGGGGACAGGGGAATATCGCACAGATACGCAGTATTTT. It specifies CASSFTLGTGEYRTDTQYF.

The genes are TRBV7-6 and TRBJ2-3; D possibly corresponds to TRBD2 (5 bases). Trimming cost V 5 bases and J 9 bases, with 9 bases left between them. CDR3 length: 11 amino acids. Germline CDR1 and CDR2: SGHVS and FNYEAQ. In nucleotides, the CDR3 is TGTGCCAGCAGCCCGGGGTTGACGCAGTATTTT. Protein product: CASSPGLTQYF.

The rearrangement joins TRBV30 to TRBJ1-5, with no clear D. The germline V gene encodes CDR1 GTSNPN and CDR2 SVGIG (reference sequence). This CDR3 contains 14 residues. V was clipped by 0 bases and J by 5 bases, with 11 bases between them. As DNA, the CDR3 is TGTGCCTGGAGTGTAGAGGGAGGAGATCAGCCCCAGCATTTT. Translated: CAWSVEGGDQPQHF.

The chain couples TRBV5-8 to TRBJ1-1; 7 bases align to TRBD1. The CDR3 contains 12 residues. Trimming took 2 bases from V and 11 from J; bases not matched to a gene: 6. Germline V lookup: CDR1 SGHTS, CDR2 YDEGEE. CDR3 in amino acids: CASSFEGAKAFF. Written as DNA, the CDR3 is TGTGCCAGCAGCTTCGAGGGGGCAAAGGCTTTCTTT.

The chain links TRBV4-1 to TRBJ1-5, with D unclear. Trimming removed 4 bases at V and 6 bases at J, with 10 bases between. There are 13 residues in the CDR3. The germline gives CDR1 MGHRA, CDR2 YSYEKL. The CDR3 spells CASSRMPGQPQHF. In DNA form, the CDR3 reads TGCGCCAGCAGCCGCATGCCGGGTCAGCCCCAGCATTTT.

V gene TRBV30 combines with J gene TRBJ1-2; D call uncertain. Germline V lookup: CDR1 GTSNPN, CDR2 SVGIG (reference sequence). The CDR3 has 11 residues. The V and J ends lost 8 bases and 0 bases respectively, with 7 bases between them. DNA for the CDR3: TGTGCCAGAGGAACTAACTATGGCTACACCTTC. It yields the protein CARGTNYGYTF.

About this clone itself: Other DNA sequences within the sample encode an identical CDR3. CDR3: CASSLLRENTEAFF. The CDR3 bases are TGTGCCAGCTCACTACTCCGGGAAAACACTGAAGCTTTCTTT. J is TRBJ1-1 and V is TRBV18; D gene ambiguous. Germline V gives CDR1 KGHSH, CDR2 LQKENI. The CDR3 sequence is 14 residues long. V dropped 4 bases and J dropped 2 bases, with 11 bases sitting between them. Drawing the rest from reference TRBV18 and TRBJ1-1, the complete variable domain is NAGVMQNPRHLVRRRGQEARLRCSPMKGHSHVYWYRQLPEEGLKFMVYLQKENIIDESGMPKERFSAEFPKEGPSILRIQQVVRGDSAAYFCASSLLRENTEAFFGQGTRLTVV.

This chain joins TRBV7-3 and TRBJ2-3; D uncertain. This CDR3 is 14 amino acids long. V shed 3 bases and J shed 1 base, with 8 bases lying between them. CDR1 and CDR2 from the germline V gene are SGHTA and FQGTGA. The DNA for the CDR3 is TGTGCCAGCAGCTTCGGAGTGGGCACAGATACGCAGTATTTT. Translation gives CASSFGVGTDTQYF. Full variable domain (outside the CDR3, taken from reference TRBV7-3 and TRBJ2-3): GAGVSQTPSNKVTEKGKYVELRCDPISGHTALYWYRQSLGQGPEFLIYFQGTGAADDSGLPNDRFFAVRPEGSVSTLKIQRTERGDSAVYLCASSFGVGTDTQYFGPGTRLTVL.